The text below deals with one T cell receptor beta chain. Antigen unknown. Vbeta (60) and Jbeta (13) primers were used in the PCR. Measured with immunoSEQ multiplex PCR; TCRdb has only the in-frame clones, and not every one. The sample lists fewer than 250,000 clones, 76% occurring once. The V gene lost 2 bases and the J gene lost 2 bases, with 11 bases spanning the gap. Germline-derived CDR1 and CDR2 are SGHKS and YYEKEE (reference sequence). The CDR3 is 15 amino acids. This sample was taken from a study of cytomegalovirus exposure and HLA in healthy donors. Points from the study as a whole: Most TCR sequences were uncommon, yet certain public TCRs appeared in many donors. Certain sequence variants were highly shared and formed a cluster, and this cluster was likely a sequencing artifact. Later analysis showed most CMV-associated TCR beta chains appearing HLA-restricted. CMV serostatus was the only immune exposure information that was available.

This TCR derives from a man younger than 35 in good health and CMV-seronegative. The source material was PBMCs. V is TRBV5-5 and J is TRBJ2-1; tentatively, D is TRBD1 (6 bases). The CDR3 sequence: CASSFYRAAYNEQFF. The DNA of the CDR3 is TGTGCCAGCAGCTTTTACAGGGCTGCCTACAATGAGCAGTTCTTC.